The 24 T cell receptor beta chains below were found in one sample sequenced in a study of human T cells and chemical hapten exposure. Sample time point: patch test 3, about 24 weeks after DPC sensitization. Documented treatment: therapeutic diphenylcyclopropenone sensitization with weekly scalp DPC. From the RACE reads, TCRdb called clonotypes with MiXCR, one entry per CDR3 protein. Here the sample spans 150,000 to 200,000 distinct CDR3 sequences, 25% to 35% being singletons. The sample in question was whole blood, obtained in connection with sensitization to the hapten diphenylcyclopropenone (DPC). Receptors were obtained from a woman under 30 with alopecia areata. Some clones in this sample may be carry-over from other donors' samples.

This clonotype appeared a few times. The chain combines TRBV7-2 with TRBJ2-3; TRBD1 matches at 7 bases. With V trimmed by 5 bases and J by 4 bases, 6 bases remained unmatched. Germline V gene data show CDR1 as SGHTA and CDR2 as FQGNSA. The CDR3 extends over 14 amino acids. CDR3 sequence: CASSLTGVPDTQYF. CDR3 DNA sequence: TGTGCCAGCAGCCTAACAGGGGTCCCAGATACGCAGTATTTT. The full variable domain, completed using reference TRBV7-2 and TRBJ2-3, is GAGVSQSPSNKVTEKGKDVELRCDPISGHTALYWYRQSLGQGLEFLIYFQGNSAPDKSGLPSDRFSAERTGGSVSTLTIQRTQQEDSAVYLCASSLTGVPDTQYFGPGTRLTVL.

In its sample, this clonotype was seen many times. The V and J genes are TRBV9 and TRBJ2-5, with a possible D match to TRBD1 (5 bases). This CDR3 spans 14 amino acids. Looked up from germline, CDR1 is SGDLS and CDR2 is YYNGEE. The V end lost 3 bases, the J end lost 7 bases, and 16 bases lay between the germline ends. CDR3 coding DNA: TGTGCCAGCAGCGAGACAGATTCAAGAACGACCCAGTACTTC. Its translation: CASSETDSRTTQYF.

This clonotype showed up just a few times. The chain combines TRBV4-3 with TRBJ1-5, with D possibly being TRBD1 (5 bases). There are 14 residues in the CDR3. The V end lost 2 bases, the J end lost 7 bases, and 12 bases lay between the germline ends. Germline CDR1 is LGHNA and CDR2 is YSLEER. In DNA form, the CDR3 reads TGCGCCAGCAGCCAATGGACATCTGGGCAGCCCCAGCATTTT. This encodes CASSQWTSGQPQHF.

This clonotype turned up a few times. The chain has TRBV10-3 and TRBJ2-5; no clear D gene. V was clipped by 0 bases and J by 4 bases, with 6 bases between them. The CDR3 length is 13 residues. Germline loops: CDR1 ENHRY, CDR2 SYGVKD. CDR3 protein: CAISESVRETQYF. In DNA, the CDR3 is TGTGCCATCAGTGAGTCGGTGAGAGAGACCCAGTACTTC.

V and J are TRBV4-1 and TRBJ2-1; 8 bases are a match to TRBD2. Trimming removed 2 bases from V and 5 bases from J; junction bases left unmatched: 5. This CDR3 comprises 15 residues. Per germline, CDR1 MGHRA and CDR2 YSYEKL. The chain's CDR3 is CASSQIAGRNNEQFF. CDR3 DNA sequence: TGCGCCAGCAGCCAAATAGCGGGACGTAACAATGAGCAGTTCTTC.

This clonotype has a handful of counts. The chain has TRBV10-3 and TRBJ2-2, with 7 bases aligning to TRBD2. Trimming took 6 bases from V and 2 from J; bases not matched to a gene: 12. The germline CDR1 and CDR2 sequences are ENHRY and SYGVKD. The CDR3 is made up of 17 amino acids. The CDR3: CAIRARYSGINTGELFF. The CDR3, as DNA: TGTGCCATCAGAGCTAGGTACAGCGGGATTAACACCGGGGAGCTGTTTTTT.

The sample holds one count of this clonotype. This chain connects TRBV9 to TRBJ2-5; 8 nucleotides agree with TRBD2. This CDR3 has 15 residues. V dropped 4 bases and J dropped 5; count of bases not matched to a gene: 10. Per germline, CDR1 SGDLS and CDR2 YYNGEE. The CDR3 nucleotides read TGTGCCAGCAGCACGAGCGGGAGTGGGACGGAGACCCAGTACTTC. Encoded protein: CASSTSGSGTETQYF.

Concerning this clonotype: At one boundary the junction diverges from the germline segment, which might be a read error. The V call is TRBV4-1, the J call TRBJ1-2; D is possibly TRBD1 (5 bases). The germline V gene has CDR1 MGHRA and CDR2 YSYEKL. The CDR3 loop spans 13 amino acids. The chain's CDR3 is CASSQGQPYSYTF. Written as DNA, the CDR3 is TGCGCCAGCAGCCAAGGACAGCCCTATAGCTACACCTTC.

V is TRBV20-1 and J is TRBJ1-6; D unclear. Trimming shortened V by 6 bases and J by 8 bases, and 11 bases separated the two germline ends. This CDR3 comprises 12 residues. From germline, CDR1 is DFQATT and CDR2 SNEGSKA (reference sequence). CDR3 residues: CSARHPDSPLHF. CDR3 sequence (DNA): TGCAGTGCAAGACACCCTGATTCACCCCTCCACTTT.

This clonotype was found a few times. V and J are TRBV3-2 and TRBJ1-1. TRBV3-2 constitutes a pseudogene. The CDR3 has 11 amino acids. CDR3 loop: CAGRLHTEAFF. The CDR3 DNA is TGTGCCGGCAGACTCCACACTGAAGCTTTCTTT.

This clonotype was detected a few times. The chain links TRBV25-1 to TRBJ1-1; maybe TRBD1 (5 bases). The V and J ends lost 4 bases and 5 bases respectively, with 11 bases between them. Germline V gene lookup returns CDR1 MGHDK and CDR2 SYGVNS. The CDR3 sequence is 13 residues long. The DNA of the CDR3 is TGTGCCAGCAGTGCTTTGTGGGGGACTGAAGCTTTCTTT. This sequence encodes CASSALWGTEAFF.

V gene TRBV24-1 combines with J gene TRBJ2-3, with D possibly being TRBD2 (5 bases). The length of the CDR3 is 13 residues. The V end lost 7 bases, the J end lost 6 bases, and 13 bases lay between the germline ends. Germline assignment: CDR1 KGHDR and CDR2 SFDVKD. CDR3 in amino acids: CATRKLSGDTQYF. The CDR3 DNA reads as TGTGCCACCAGGAAACTGAGCGGTGATACGCAGTATTTT.

Only a few counts were recorded for this clonotype. One end of the junction fails to match germline, which may point to a read error. CDR3 in DNA: TGTGCCAGCAGCCACGGAGAGGCCCAGTACTTC. This codes for CASSHGEAQYF. The rearrangement uses TRBV14 and TRBJ2-5; D remains unclear. This CDR3 comprises 11 residues. Germline V gene data show CDR1 as SGHDN and CDR2 as FVKESK.

V is TRBV7-2 and J is TRBJ1-1; 7 bases match TRBD1. CDR1 is SGHTA and CDR2 is FQGNSA in the germline V gene. This CDR3 region has 14 residues. J gave up 11 bases and V 1 base, and 10 bases lay outside the gene matches. The CDR3 DNA reads as TGTGCCAGCAGCTTAGTAGTTGGTGCAGGGGGTGCTTTCTTT. Its translation: CASSLVVGAGGAFF.

This clonotype was picked up a small number of times. V is TRBV4-3 and J is TRBJ1-1; the D is unclear. Germline V gene data show CDR1 as LGHNA and CDR2 as YSLEER. Between the trimmed V and J ends, which lost 0 bases and 1 base, there was a span of 9 bases. The CDR3 totals 15 residues. Here the CDR3 reads CASSQEQSRNTEAFF. The DNA of the CDR3 is TGCGCCAGCAGCCAAGAACAGTCACGGAACACTGAAGCTTTCTTT.

The V and J genes are TRBV21-1 and TRBJ1-2; the table's D call TRBD1 went unverified against the DNA. TRBV21-1 is described as a pseudogene. The CDR3 extends over 18 amino acids. The DNA for the CDR3 is TGTGCCAGCAGCAAAGCGAGGACAGGGTCGAGAAGGGCCTATGGCTACACCTTC. Its translation: CASSKARTGSRRAYGYTF.

This clonotype was observed a few times. This rearrangement joins TRBV7-8 to TRBJ2-2; 7 bases line up with TRBD1. From germline, CDR1 is SGHVS and CDR2 FQNEAQ. This CDR3 has 16 residues. Trimming removed 5 bases from V and 7 bases from J; junction bases left unmatched: 13. The CDR3 coding sequence is TGTGCCAGCAGCCTTCCTACGACAGGGTACGGCGGGGAGCTGTTTTTT. Encoded protein: CASSLPTTGYGGELFF.

This clonotype was seen only a few times. J is TRBJ1-3 and V is TRBV12-3 or TRBV12-4, with D possibly matching TRBD1 (6 bases). V gave up 3 bases and J gave up 8 bases, with 11 bases separating them. This CDR3 has 13 residues. CDR3 nucleotide sequence: TGTGCCAGCAGTTTCTACGCAGGGGACACCATATATTTT. Encoded protein: CASSFYAGDTIYF.

Only a few counts were recorded for this clonotype. This chain uses TRBV5-6 with TRBJ1-2; no reliable D call. The germline V gene encodes CDR1 SGHDT and CDR2 YYEEEE. CDR3 length: 12 amino acids. V lost 4 bases and J lost 7, with 11 bases in between. CDR3 sequence (DNA): TGTGCCAGCAGCACCCAAGCAGCTGGCTACACCTTC. Amino acid sequence: CASSTQAAGYTF.

This chain uses TRBV29-1 with TRBJ1-3, with no clear D. From germline, CDR1 is SQVTM and CDR2 ANQGSEA. V lost 6 bases to trimming and J lost 0 bases, with 9 bases between them. The length of the CDR3 is 13 residues. DNA for the CDR3: TGCAGCGTCACGGGCCTCTCTGGAAACACCATATATTTT. As protein: CSVTGLSGNTIYF.

This clonotype was seen a handful of times. V is TRBV20-1 and J is TRBJ2-7; D is unclear. This CDR3 is 11 amino acids long. V lost 5 bases and J lost 3, with 8 bases in between. Germline loops: CDR1 DFQATT, CDR2 SNEGSKA (reference sequence). CDR3 loop: CSASFIYEQYF. CDR3 nucleotide sequence: TGCAGTGCTTCCTTTATCTACGAGCAGTACTTC.

This sequence joins TRBV7-2 and TRBJ2-1; TRBD1 matches 10 bases. This CDR3 contains 15 residues. The V and J ends lost 5 bases and 6 bases, in that order; junction bases with no gene match: 7. The germline V gene encodes CDR1 SGHTA and CDR2 FQGNSA. CDR3 region: CASSLHRDRGNEQFF. The CDR3 nucleotides are TGTGCCAGCAGCCTTCACCGGGACAGGGGCAATGAGCAGTTCTTC.

The chain combines TRBV4-3 with TRBJ1-3; 7 bases line up with TRBD1. Unmatched junction bases numbered 10, after V lost 0 bases and J lost 8 bases. The CDR3 is made up of 16 amino acids. Germline V gene sequence: CDR1 LGHNA, CDR2 YSLEER. This CDR3 reads CASSQDQGDVEYTIYF. The CDR3 coding sequence is TGCGCCAGCAGCCAAGATCAGGGGGACGTGGAATACACCATATATTTT.

The CDR3 nucleotides are TGTGCCAGCAGGAGGGGGGGGGCGAACAATGAGCAGTTCTTC. This gives the protein CASRRGGANNEQFF. The chain employs TRBV2 and TRBJ2-1; a weak D match, TRBD2 (7 bases). Germline lookup yields CDR1 SNHLY and CDR2 FYNNEI. This CDR3 has 14 amino acids. V was shortened by 6 bases and J by 5 bases, with 14 bases between the two germline ends.